A single sample is the source of the 28 T cell receptor beta chains below, sequenced in a study of blood T cell repertoires in COVID-19. Sequenced by immunoSEQ multiplex PCR; TCRdb stores in-frame clones only, minus some. Seen here are 100,000 or so clones, more than 90% observed once, and the top ten hold roughly 5%. The sample comprised peripheral blood. These TCRs come from a man aged 65 to 79 with acute or convalescent COVID-19.

The chain links TRBV28 to TRBJ2-3, with 11 bases lining up with TRBD1. CDR3 length equals 14 residues. J lost 5 bases, V lost 5 bases, and 3 bases had no gene match. Germline CDR1 is MDHEN and CDR2 is SYDVKM. CDR3: CASSRDRGRDTQYF. CDR3 bases: TGTGCCAGCAGTCGGGACAGGGGGAGAGATACGCAGTATTTT.

This clone was recorded once. This chain uses TRBV6-1 with TRBJ1-5; D possibly corresponds to TRBD1 (6 bases). Germline V gene lookup returns CDR1 MNHNS and CDR2 SASEGT. CDR3 length equals 15 residues. The V end lost 3 bases, the J end lost 7 bases, and 16 bases lay between the germline ends. The CDR3 DNA follows: TGTGCCAGCAGTGAGGATACAGGGCTTGGGCAGCCCCAGCATTTT. Translation gives CASSEDTGLGQPQHF.

The chain has TRBV24-1 and TRBJ2-3, with D possibly matching TRBD2 (7 bases). Germline lookup yields CDR1 KGHDR and CDR2 SFDVKD. V was trimmed by 4 bases and J by 5 bases, leaving 18 bases between them. There are 16 residues in the CDR3. CDR3 sequence reads: CATSEGGAPSVDTQYF. CDR3 nucleotides: TGTGCCACCAGTGAGGGGGGGGCCCCTTCAGTAGATACGCAGTATTTT.

J is TRBJ1-2 and V is TRBV4-1; weak D call: TRBD1 (6 bases). Trimming left V 5 bases short and J 4 bases short, with 11 bases between. The CDR3 length is 13 residues. Per germline, CDR1 MGHRA and CDR2 YSYEKL. The CDR3 region has the DNA TGCGCCAGCAGCACGAGAGGGGGCTATGGCTACACCTTC. It yields the protein CASSTRGGYGYTF.

The chain has TRBV7-8 and TRBJ2-5; D remains unclear. Per the germline V gene, CDR1 is SGHVS and CDR2 is FQNEAQ. The V gene lost 4 bases and the J gene lost 1 base, with 13 bases spanning the gap. This CDR3 is 15 amino acids long. Here the CDR3 reads CASSSGAAAQETQYF. The CDR3 nucleotides are TGTGCCAGCAGCTCTGGCGCGGCAGCCCAAGAGACCCAGTACTTC. The full variable domain, with the rest looked up from reference TRBV7-8 and TRBJ2-5, is GAGVSQSPRYKVAKRGQDVALRCDPISGHVSLFWYQQALGQGPEFLTYFQNEAQLDKSGLPSDRFFAERPEGSVSTLKIQRTQQEDSAVYLCASSSGAAAQETQYFGPGTRLLVL.

The chain recombines TRBV6-5 with TRBJ1-1, with 8 bases aligning to TRBD1. The CDR3 loop spans 14 amino acids. J lost 1 base, V lost 6 bases, and 4 bases had no gene match. Germline V lookup: CDR1 MNHEY, CDR2 SVGAGI. CDR3 sequence: CASSSGQGNTEAFF. DNA for the CDR3: TGTGCCAGCAGCTCCGGACAGGGGAACACTGAAGCTTTCTTT.

The rearrangement joins TRBV7-9 to TRBJ2-2; D is possibly TRBD1 (5 bases). The germline CDR1 and CDR2 sequences are SEHNR and FQNEAQ (reference sequence). V lost 3 bases, J lost 4 bases, and 12 bases lay in between. The CDR3 sequence is 15 residues long. This chain's CDR3 is CASSFSTVTTGELFF. CDR3 nucleotide sequence: TGTGCCAGCAGCTTCTCGACAGTGACCACCGGGGAGCTGTTTTTT.

The chain couples TRBV10-3 to TRBJ1-2; D might be TRBD1 (6 bases). This CDR3 is 13 amino acids long. V was shortened by 10 bases and J by 6 bases, with 18 bases between the two germline ends. CDR1 is ENHRY, CDR2 SYGVKD, per germline. The CDR3 coding sequence is TGTGCCACCGCCCTAGGGGGGGTAGATGGCTACACCTTC. It specifies CATALGGVDGYTF.

The V call is TRBV4-1, the J call TRBJ2-7; TRBD2 agrees at 15 bases. CDR1 and CDR2 from the germline V gene are MGHRA and YSYEKL. The length of the CDR3 is 15 residues. J lost 7 bases, V lost 3 bases, and 4 bases had no gene match. This chain's CDR3 is CASSQGLAGGEEQYF. DNA for the CDR3: TGCGCCAGCAGCCAGGGACTAGCGGGGGGCGAAGAGCAGTACTTC.

V and J are TRBV3-1 (or the pseudogene TRBV3-2) and TRBJ1-4, with D hard to call. Germline-derived CDR1 and CDR2 are LGHDT and YNNKEL (reference sequence). CDR3 size: 15 residues. V was cut by 1 base and J by 6 bases, with 12 bases left in between. The CDR3 loop is CASSQVSWEDEKLFF. CDR3 in DNA: TGTGCCAGCAGCCAAGTGAGTTGGGAGGATGAAAAACTGTTTTTT.

This clone appeared a few times. CDR3 sequence: CASNDRTGNTEAFF. CDR3 coding DNA: TGTGCCAGCAATGACCGGACAGGGAACACTGAAGCTTTCTTT. This chain uses TRBV25-1 with TRBJ1-1; 7 nucleotides agree with TRBD1. V trimming: 7 bases; J trimming: 1 base; junction bases outside the gene matches: 6. This CDR3 contains 14 residues. CDR1 and CDR2 (germline): MGHDK, SYGVNS.

The chain is built from TRBV12-3 or TRBV12-4 and TRBJ2-4, with unresolved D. This CDR3 is built from 11 residues. Trimming left V 6 bases short and J 7 bases short, with 7 bases between. The CDR3 nucleotides are TGTGCCAGCAGCTCCCGGAACATTCAGTACTTC. It specifies CASSSRNIQYF.

The rearrangement joins TRBV25-1 to TRBJ2-2; 7 bases match TRBD1. J gave up 8 bases and V 4 bases, and 10 bases lay outside the gene matches. Germline CDR1 reads MGHDK; CDR2 reads SYGVNS. This CDR3 spans 15 amino acids. DNA of the CDR3: TGTGCCAGCAGTGTCTTTGGGGGACAGACTGGGGAGCTGTTTTTT. It yields the protein CASSVFGGQTGELFF.

V and J are TRBV6-5 and TRBJ1-2, with a tentative D call TRBD1 (5 bases). CDR1 is MNHEY, CDR2 SVGAGI, per germline. V dropped 4 bases and J dropped 8 bases, with 14 bases sitting between them. The CDR3 spans 13 residues. As DNA, the CDR3 is TGTGCCAGCAGTTTGGGGGGACTTCCCGGCTACACCTTC. Encoded protein: CASSLGGLPGYTF.

The rearrangement uses TRBV11-3 and TRBJ2-3; no definite D call. This CDR3 region has 11 residues. Trimming took 4 bases from V and 3 from J, leaving 2 bases between them. Germline V gene lookup returns CDR1 SGHNT and CDR2 YENEEA. The CDR3 sequence is CASSSTDTQYF. CDR3 nucleotides: TGTGCCAGCAGCTCGACAGATACGCAGTATTTT. The full variable domain, its missing parts supplied by reference TRBV11-3 and TRBJ2-3, is EAGVVQSPRYKIIEKKQPVAFWCNPISGHNTLYWYLQNLGQGPELLIRYENEEAVDDSQLPKDRFSAERLKGVDSTLKIQPAELGDSAVYLCASSSTDTQYFGPGTRLTVL.

The chain has TRBV30 and TRBJ2-7, with 9 nucleotides matching TRBD1. CDR3 length: 13 residues. The germline V gene encodes CDR1 GTSNPN and CDR2 SVGIG (reference sequence). Germline trimming cut 3 bases from V and 10 bases from J; bases unmatched to any gene: 10. CDR3 DNA: TGTGCCTGGAGCGAGGGGACAGGGACGGGACAGTACTTC. Translation gives CAWSEGTGTGQYF.

The J gene is TRBJ2-1, the V gene TRBV6-4; TRBD2 agrees at 10 bases. CDR1 is MRHNA and CDR2 is SNTAGT in the germline V gene. The CDR3 length is 18 residues. J lost 9 bases, V lost 4 bases, and 18 bases had no gene match. The CDR3 here is CASSAGASGSGRYFEQFF. The CDR3 nucleotides read TGTGCCAGCAGTGCTGGGGCTAGCGGGAGCGGAAGGTACTTTGAGCAGTTCTTC.

This chain links TRBV7-9 with TRBJ1-6; D might be TRBD1 (6 bases). V shed 5 bases and J shed 10 bases, with 18 bases lying between them. Germline-derived CDR1 and CDR2 are SEHNR and FQNEAQ (reference sequence). The CDR3 loop spans 15 amino acids. The CDR3, as DNA: TGTGCCAGCAGCCGCCTAACAGGGAACGGATCACCCCTCCACTTT. The encoded protein is CASSRLTGNGSPLHF.

This clone appeared a single time. This chain joins TRBV11-2 and TRBJ2-7, with TRBD1 matching 7 bases. The CDR3 extends over 15 amino acids. V shed 2 bases and J 1 base; nucleotides not matched to a gene: 5. The V gene's germline CDR1 is SGHAT and CDR2 FQNNGV. This CDR3 is CASSLYRGRSYEQYF. CDR3 bases: TGTGCCAGCAGCTTATACAGGGGCCGTTCCTACGAGCAGTACTTC.

This chain joins TRBV19 and TRBJ2-1, with a tentative D call TRBD2 (10 bases). Germline V lookup: CDR1 LNHDA, CDR2 SQIVND (reference sequence). The CDR3 has 18 amino acids. V was cut by 8 bases and J by 0 bases, with 23 bases left in between. The DNA for the CDR3 is TGTGCCAGTGGAAACAGGGGGCCTAGCGGGAGCTCCTACAATGAGCAGTTCTTC. Amino acids: CASGNRGPSGSSYNEQFF. Based on the CDR3 plus reference TRBV19 and TRBJ2-1, the full variable domain is DGGITQSPKYLFRKEGQNVTLSCEQNLNHDAMYWYRQDPGQGLRLIYYSQIVNDFQKGDIAEGYSVSREKKESFPLTVTSAQKNPTAFYLCASGNRGPSGSSYNEQFFGPGTRLTVL.

In its sample, this clone was seen a few times. The V and J genes are TRBV14 and TRBJ1-6; D gene uncertain. Germline CDR1 SGHDN, CDR2 FVKESK. Trimming left V 1 base short and J 0 bases short, with 13 bases between. The CDR3 consists of 18 residues. The DNA for the CDR3 is TGTGCCAGCAGCCAAGCGGATGAGGCGTCCTCCTATAATTCACCCCTCCACTTT. Translated: CASSQADEASSYNSPLHF.

The rearrangement uses TRBV2 and TRBJ2-7; 7 bases are shared with TRBD2. The CDR3 runs 15 residues. J lost 5 bases, V lost 3 bases, and 10 bases had no gene match. Germline V lookup: CDR1 SNHLY, CDR2 FYNNEI. In nucleotides, the CDR3 is TGTGCCAGCAGTGACATTGGACTAGACGGCCACGAGCAGTACTTC. Amino acids: CASSDIGLDGHEQYF.

The chain is built from TRBV18 and TRBJ2-7; 7 bases are a match to TRBD1. V trimming: 6 bases; J trimming: 0 bases; junction bases outside the gene matches: 5. Germline V lookup: CDR1 KGHSH, CDR2 LQKENI. The CDR3 extends over 14 amino acids. In nucleotides, the CDR3 is TGTGCCAGCTCCTTGGGACAGTCCTCCTACGAGCAGTACTTC. This translates into CASSLGQSSYEQYF.

This chain connects TRBV3-1 (or the pseudogene TRBV3-2) to TRBJ2-3, with 12 bases identical to TRBD1. This CDR3 has 13 amino acids. V shed 1 base and J 13 bases; nucleotides not matched to a gene: 3. Germline V CDR1 and CDR2: LGHDT, YNNKEL (reference sequence). The CDR3 DNA follows: TGTGCCAGCAGCCAAGTCGGGACAGGGGGCAAGTATTTT. This encodes CASSQVGTGGKYF.

This chain connects TRBV12-3 or TRBV12-4 to TRBJ1-1; D is unclear. CDR3 length equals 13 residues. V was shortened by 4 bases and J by 2 bases, with 8 bases between the two germline ends. The CDR3 region has the DNA TGTGCCAGCAGTTCTCCGACAAACACTGAAGCTTTCTTT. Translating gives CASSSPTNTEAFF.

The rearrangement links TRBV5-1 to TRBJ1-2; no reliable D call. Germline V gene data show CDR1 as SGHRS and CDR2 as YFSETQ. This CDR3 region has 13 residues. V was shortened by 0 bases and J by 4 bases, with 7 bases between the two germline ends. The CDR3 here is CASSLDQVYGYTF. The CDR3 DNA sequence: TGCGCCAGCAGCTTGGATCAGGTCTATGGCTACACCTTC.

The rearrangement links TRBV6-5 to TRBJ1-1; 10 nucleotides agree with TRBD1. After removal of 8 bases from V and 1 base from J, the junction contained 4 bases not matched to a gene. Germline V gene lookup returns CDR1 MNHEY and CDR2 SVGAGI. The CDR3 runs to 14 residues. The CDR3 here is CASGRDRGNTEAFF. For the CDR3, the DNA is TGTGCCAGCGGTAGGGACAGGGGGAACACTGAAGCTTTCTTT.

This clone was picked up a small number of times. V and J are TRBV4-2 and TRBJ2-2; 11 nucleotides align to TRBD2. Germline V lookup: CDR1 LGHNA, CDR2 YNFKEQ. This CDR3 comprises 16 residues. V shed 8 bases and J 0 bases; nucleotides not matched to a gene: 5. Written as DNA, the CDR3 is TGTGCCAGCGGGCTAGCGGGGGGCGCGAACACCGGGGAGCTGTTTTTT. Its protein is CASGLAGGANTGELFF.